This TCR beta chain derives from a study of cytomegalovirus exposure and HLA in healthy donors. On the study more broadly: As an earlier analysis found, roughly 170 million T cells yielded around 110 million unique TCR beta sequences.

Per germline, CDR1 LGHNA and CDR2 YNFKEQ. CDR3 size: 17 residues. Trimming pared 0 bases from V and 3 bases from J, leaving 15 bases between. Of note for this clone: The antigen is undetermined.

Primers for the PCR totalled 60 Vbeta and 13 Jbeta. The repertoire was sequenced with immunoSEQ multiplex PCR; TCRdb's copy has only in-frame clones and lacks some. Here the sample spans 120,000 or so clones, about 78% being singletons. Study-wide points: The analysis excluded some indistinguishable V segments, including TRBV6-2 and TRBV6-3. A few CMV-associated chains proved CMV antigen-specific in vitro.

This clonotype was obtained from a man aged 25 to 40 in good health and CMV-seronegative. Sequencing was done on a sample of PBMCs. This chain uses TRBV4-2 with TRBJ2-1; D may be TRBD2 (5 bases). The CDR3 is CASSQDIGNLLYNEQFF. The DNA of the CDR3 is TGTGCCAGCAGCCAAGATATCGGGAATCTCCTCTACAATGAGCAGTTCTTC.